This paragraph covers one T cell receptor (beta chain) sequence. Its antigen is still unknown. The source of the sample is a study of OX40 agonist ivuxolimab in advanced cancers. Whole-study context: Patients received ivuxolimab, an agonistic anti-OX40 (CD134) antibody. Enrollees could have had prior anti-PD-1, anti-PD-L1 or anti-CTLA-4 therapy, which more than 30% had received.

The CDR3 sequence is 14 residues long. In germline, CDR1 is SGHRS, CDR2 YFSETQ. With V trimmed by 3 bases and J by 5 bases, 7 bases remained unmatched. General study results and limits: Average numbers of expanded clones were greater in CD8+ T cells than in CD4+.

Sequenced by immunoSEQ multiplex PCR; TCRdb stores in-frame clones only, minus some. The sample consists of some 80,000 clones, over 85% of them appearing once. Source: CD4+ or CD8+ T cells sorted from blood, taken in a trial of the OX40 agonist ivuxolimab. This chain uses TRBV5-1 with TRBJ1-2, with 7 bases that match TRBD1. This TCR was recovered from an adult with an advanced solid tumor such as melanoma, head and neck, liver or kidney cancer. The CDR3 DNA follows: TGCGCCAGCAGCTCCCGGGACAGCTCTTATGGCTACACCTTC. Translated: CASSSRDSSYGYTF.